The entry below gives a single TCR beta chain sequence along with its context. TCRdb keeps only in-frame clones here, not all; method: immunoSEQ multiplex PCR. The table has approximately 59,000 clones, approximately 92% seen once. The data were obtained in a study of T cell changes during pregnancy in multiple sclerosis. Germline CDR1 is MNHEY and CDR2 is SVGAGI. V shed 6 bases and J shed 8 bases, with 13 bases lying between them. The CDR3 loop spans 12 amino acids. The chain uses TRBV6-5 and TRBJ1-2; tentatively, D is TRBD1 (6 bases). This specimen consisted of CD4+ T cells from peripheral blood mononuclear cells, obtained before pregnancy. This receptor was obtained from a female donor with multiple sclerosis, enrolled in a pregnancy study. The CDR3 region has the DNA TGTGCCAGCAGCCAAGGGGGAAGAGGCTACACCTTC. Translated: CASSQGGRGYTF.